This TCR beta chain emerged from a study of T-cell reconstitution after alpha-beta-depleted transplantation in children. Library preparation (for TCRbeta) was performed with unique molecular identifiers. TCRdb processed the PCR reads anew with MiXCR; each CDR3 protein has one entry. Here the sample spans over 550,000 distinct CDR3 sequences, over 9.5% being singletons. Only a few counts were recorded for this clonotype. The material sequenced was PBMCs from the stem cell graft donor, taken from the stem cell graft. The sequence derives from a human donor who donated a stem cell graft to a child with acute myeloid leukemia.

Here the CDR3 DNA reads TGTGCCAGCAGTTACTCGTTGCGGAACACCGGGGAGCTGTTTTTT. Its protein is CASSYSLRNTGELFF. The chain couples TRBV6-2 or TRBV6-3 to TRBJ2-2; no reliable D call. The germline V gene has CDR1 MNHEY and CDR2 SVGEGT. The CDR3 consists of 15 residues. Trimming removed 0 bases at V and 1 base at J, with 6 bases between.